The 13 T cell receptor beta chains given below trace back to one sample, sequenced in a study of radiotherapy plus CTLA-4 blockade in lung cancer. Repertoires were generated with immunoSEQ multiplex PCR, while TCRdb's copy carries only in-frame clones and drops some. The data show around 59,000 clones, around three quarters seen once. Sequencing used peripheral blood, obtained from a patient treated with radiotherapy plus ipilimumab. All receptors come from a human donor with non-small cell lung cancer whose response to radiotherapy plus ipilimumab could not be evaluated.

This clone occurred a few times. The rearrangement uses TRBV18 and TRBJ2-2; D is possibly TRBD2 (5 bases). The V end lost 3 bases, the J end lost 5 bases, and 13 bases lay between the germline ends. Germline V CDR1 and CDR2: KGHSH, LQKENI. The CDR3 totals 15 residues. CDR3: CASSPRASRTGELFF. The DNA of the CDR3 is TGTGCCAGCTCACCGAGGGCTAGCCGGACCGGGGAGCTGTTTTTT.

This chain joins TRBV9 and TRBJ1-2, with 9 bases aligning to TRBD1. V shed 0 bases and J 5 bases; nucleotides not matched to a gene: 11. Germline CDR1 reads SGDLS; CDR2 reads YYNGEE. The CDR3 is 17 amino acids. CDR3 in amino acids: CASSVEDRGEVLYGYTF. The CDR3 nucleotides read TGTGCCAGCAGCGTAGAGGACAGGGGTGAGGTCCTATATGGCTACACCTTC.

The J gene is TRBJ1-4, the V gene TRBV5-4; no clear D gene. The CDR3 has 16 amino acids. V was trimmed by 1 base and J by 4 bases, leaving 14 bases between them. Germline V CDR1 and CDR2: SGHNT, YYREEE (reference sequence). The DNA of the CDR3 is TGTGCCAGCAGCTTGATGAAGTCGGGGAATAATGAAAAACTGTTTTTT. This translates into CASSLMKSGNNEKLFF. The full variable domain, rest sourced from reference TRBV5-4 and TRBJ1-4, is ETGVTQSPTHLIKTRGQQVTLRCSSQSGHNTVSWYQQALGQGPQFIFQYYREEENGRGNFPPRFSGLQFPNYSSELNVNALELDDSALYLCASSLMKSGNNEKLFFGSGTQLSVL.

This clone appeared a few times. The V and J genes are TRBV2 and TRBJ2-4, with 9 bases that match TRBD1. CDR1 and CDR2 from the germline V gene are SNHLY and FYNNEI. This CDR3 contains 15 residues. Trimming cost V 3 bases and J 3 bases; bases outside gene matches: 3. CDR3 DNA sequence: TGTGCCAGCAGTGAGGACAGGGGAGGCAAAAACATTCAGTACTTC. Translating gives CASSEDRGGKNIQYF.

The chain uses TRBV7-8 and TRBJ2-5; TRBD1 agrees at 9 bases. The junction had 10 bases not matched to a gene; V was cut back by 7 bases and J by 4 bases. The CDR3 is made up of 15 amino acids. From germline, CDR1 is SGHVS and CDR2 FQNEAQ. The CDR3 here is CASTIGQGWVETQYF. Written as DNA, the CDR3 is TGTGCCAGCACCATTGGACAGGGGTGGGTAGAGACCCAGTACTTC.

This chain joins TRBV5-6 and TRBJ2-1, with 11 bases fitting TRBD2. The germline CDR1 and CDR2 sequences are SGHDT and YYEEEE. V lost 4 bases and J lost 3; bases outside the gene matches: 6. This CDR3 is built from 16 residues. The CDR3 DNA reads TGTGCCAGCAGCGCAACCGGGACTAGCGGCTACAATGAGCAGTTCTTC. It codes for CASSATGTSGYNEQFF.

V and J are TRBV6-5 and TRBJ2-5; 9 nucleotides agree with TRBD1. V was clipped by 6 bases and J by 5 bases; unmatched bases: 10. CDR3 length: 15 amino acids. CDR1 and CDR2 from the germline V gene are MNHEY and SVGAGI. CDR3 nucleotide sequence: TGTGCCAGCAGATCCGGGACAGGGAGGAGGGAGACCCAGTACTTC. It codes for CASRSGTGRRETQYF.

The CDR3 coding sequence is TGTGCCAGCAGGACTAGCGGGAGACCTGAGCAGTTCTTC. This codes for CASRTSGRPEQFF. J is TRBJ2-1 and V is TRBV6-1; TRBD2 aligns across 12 bases. Germline V gene lookup returns CDR1 MNHNS and CDR2 SASEGT. CDR3 size: 13 residues. V lost 6 bases and J lost 9; bases outside the gene matches: 3.

In DNA form, the CDR3 reads TGTGCCAGCGCTACAGGGTTCGGAAACACCATATATTTT. It codes for CASATGFGNTIYF. The rearrangement joins TRBV6-5 to TRBJ1-3, with D possibly matching TRBD1 (6 bases). This CDR3 comprises 13 residues. Germline-derived CDR1 and CDR2 are MNHEY and SVGAGI. Trimming removed 8 bases at V and 4 bases at J, with 12 bases between.

This clone was seen once. V is TRBV7-2 and J is TRBJ2-1, with 7 bases identical to TRBD2. The V gene's germline CDR1 is SGHTA and CDR2 FQGNSA. There are 16 residues in the CDR3. The V and J ends lost 1 base and 8 bases, in that order; junction bases with no gene match: 11. The CDR3 DNA is TGTGCCAGCAGCTTAGAAGGGGACGGGGGGTTGGATGAGCAGTTCTTC. Its protein is CASSLEGDGGLDEQFF.

This clone came up once. The gene calls are TRBV11-1 and TRBJ2-2, with D maybe TRBD1 (6 bases). Deletions cut 5 bases from V and 6 bases from J, with 16 bases between. Germline V gene data show CDR1 as SGHAT and CDR2 as FQDESV (reference sequence). This CDR3 has 15 amino acids. This chain's CDR3 is CASSPTSTGSGELFF. The DNA of the CDR3 is TGTGCCAGCAGCCCCACGTCAACAGGGTCCGGGGAGCTGTTTTTT.

DNA of the CDR3: TGCAGCGTTGTGGGGGGGGTATTCACAAATGAAAAACTGTTTTTT. This translates into CSVVGGVFTNEKLFF. The V gene is TRBV29-1, the J gene TRBJ1-4, with a possible D match to TRBD1 (5 bases). Germline V gene lookup returns CDR1 SQVTM and CDR2 ANQGSEA. Trimming cost V 4 bases and J 5 bases, with 17 bases left between them. The CDR3 spans 15 residues.

This chain uses TRBV27 with TRBJ2-3, with D perhaps TRBD1 (6 bases). The CDR3 covers 14 residues. CDR1 MNHEY and CDR2 SMNVEV come from the germline V gene (reference sequence). Trimming stripped 4 bases from V and 5 bases from J, with 13 bases between. CDR3 sequence: CASSSGRGIDTQYF. CDR3 DNA: TGTGCCAGCAGTTCCGGCAGGGGAATAGATACGCAGTATTTT.